Listed here are 22 T cell receptor beta chains from one sample, sequenced in a study of blood T cell repertoires in COVID-19. The repertoire was sequenced with immunoSEQ multiplex PCR; TCRdb's copy has only in-frame clones and lacks some. Of 80,000 to 100,000 clones in the sample, around 87% were seen once. Sequenced: peripheral blood. The receptors were gathered from a human donor in a cohort sampled during active COVID-19.

The CDR3 is CASSEYDRGEQYF. The CDR3 nucleotides read TGTGCCAGCAGTGAATATGACAGGGGCGAGCAGTACTTC. The V and J genes are TRBV6-4 and TRBJ2-7; 8 nucleotides agree with TRBD1. Trimming removed 3 bases from V and 6 bases from J; junction bases left unmatched: 4. CDR1 and CDR2 from the germline V gene are MRHNA and SNTAGT. The CDR3 sequence is 13 residues long.

This chain uses TRBV7-6 with TRBJ2-3; 11 bases map to TRBD2. CDR3 length: 15 residues. V gave up 5 bases and J gave up 5 bases; unmatched junction bases: 6. CDR1 and CDR2 (germline): SGHVS, FNYEAQ. The CDR3 here is CASSPLAGAGDTQYF. The CDR3 DNA sequence: TGTGCCAGCAGCCCACTAGCGGGGGCCGGAGATACGCAGTATTTT.

The chain is built from TRBV6-5 and TRBJ2-2, with TRBD2 matching 10 bases. Unmatched junction bases numbered 0, after V lost 4 bases and J lost 1 base. From germline, CDR1 is MNHEY and CDR2 SVGAGI. There are 15 residues in the CDR3. The CDR3 sequence is CASSWTSGNTGELFF. As DNA, the CDR3 is TGTGCCAGCAGTTGGACTAGCGGGAACACCGGGGAGCTGTTTTTT.

This clone was found once. This rearrangement joins TRBV27 to TRBJ1-2, with a possible D match to TRBD1 (5 bases). The V end was cut by 3 bases, the J end by 4 bases, with 12 bases between. Germline V CDR1 and CDR2: MNHEY, SMNVEV (reference sequence). CDR3 size: 14 residues. For the CDR3, the DNA is TGTGCCAGCAGTTTTTCGGGGGGGACCTATGGCTACACCTTC. This gives the protein CASSFSGGTYGYTF.

This clone has a single count. The chain uses TRBV9 and TRBJ2-3; tentative D call: TRBD1 (6 bases). The CDR3 extends over 14 amino acids. Germline CDR1 and CDR2: SGDLS and YYNGEE. Trimming cost V 4 bases and J 3 bases, with 12 bases left between them. The CDR3 DNA follows: TGTGCCAGCAGCAGGGGGTTTCAGACAGATACGCAGTATTTT. This gives the protein CASSRGFQTDTQYF.

This sequence joins TRBV15 and TRBJ2-1; D is uncertain. CDR1 is LNHNV and CDR2 is YYDKDF in the germline V gene (reference sequence). The V gene lost 1 base and the J gene lost 2 bases, with 12 bases spanning the gap. CDR3 length equals 16 residues. The CDR3 region is CATSRGLSDTYNEQFF. CDR3 coding DNA: TGTGCCACCAGCAGAGGATTGTCAGATACCTACAATGAGCAGTTCTTC.

The chain employs TRBV7-2 and TRBJ1-5, with 10 bases identical to TRBD1. After removal of 4 bases from V and 7 bases from J, the junction contained 4 bases not matched to a gene. The CDR3 is 14 residues long. Germline V gives CDR1 SGHTA, CDR2 FQGNSA. In DNA form, the CDR3 reads TGTGCCAGCAGCTGGGGGACAGGGGACCAGCCCCAGCATTTT. Its protein is CASSWGTGDQPQHF.

The rearrangement uses TRBV2 and TRBJ1-2; a weak D match, TRBD1 (6 bases). V was shortened by 4 bases and J by 2 bases, with 8 bases between the two germline ends. The CDR3 runs 13 residues. In germline, CDR1 is SNHLY, CDR2 FYNNEI. CDR3 DNA sequence: TGTGCCAGCAGTGGGCAGGGGAACTATGGCTACACCTTC. Amino acid sequence: CASSGQGNYGYTF.

This rearrangement joins TRBV5-6 to TRBJ1-1, with D perhaps TRBD1 (6 bases). V was clipped by 3 bases and J by 9 bases, with 21 bases between them. The CDR3 sequence is 15 residues long. Germline lookup yields CDR1 SGHDT and CDR2 YYEEEE. The DNA of the CDR3 is TGTGCCAGCAGCTCGTACCGGGACATATTCGCGAAAGCTTTCTTT. This sequence encodes CASSSYRDIFAKAFF.

The V call is TRBV7-2, the J call TRBJ2-7; 11 bases map to TRBD2. This CDR3 has 17 residues. Losses at the gene ends were 7 bases for V and 0 bases for J; bases not matched to a gene: 11. Per the germline V gene, CDR1 is SGHTA and CDR2 is FQGNSA. The CDR3 nucleotides read TGTGCCAGCAACACGGGACTAGCGGCCGTGATCTCCTACGAGCAGTACTTC. It encodes CASNTGLAAVISYEQYF.

The CDR3 spells CASSLGQFQPQHF. The CDR3 nucleotides are TGTGCCAGCAGCCTTGGACAGTTTCAGCCCCAGCATTTT. The V gene is TRBV28, the J gene TRBJ1-5, with a possible D match to TRBD1 (6 bases). V gave up 6 bases and J gave up 6 bases, with 12 bases separating them. The CDR3 is made up of 13 amino acids. Per germline, CDR1 MDHEN and CDR2 SYDVKM. Using reference TRBV28 and TRBJ1-5 for the parts outside the CDR3, the full variable domain is DVKVTQSSRYLVKRTGEKVFLECVQDMDHENMFWYRQDPGLGLRLIYFSYDVKMKEKGDIPEGYSVSREKKERFSLILESASTNQTSMYLCASSLGQFQPQHFGDGTRLSIL.

Of note for this clone: The sample contains more than one DNA sequence encoding this CDR3. The gene calls are TRBV5-1 and TRBJ2-7; 7 nucleotides align to TRBD1. Germline CDR1 is SGHRS and CDR2 is YFSETQ. The ends lost 4 bases at V and 2 bases at J; junction bases unmatched: 9. The CDR3 runs 15 residues. CDR3 in amino acids: CASSPEGQATYEQYF. CDR3 coding DNA: TGCGCCAGCAGCCCAGAAGGACAGGCCACCTACGAGCAGTACTTC.

The chain is built from TRBV10-3 and TRBJ2-1; 8 positions match TRBD2. Losses at the gene ends were 3 bases for V and 5 bases for J; bases not matched to a gene: 3. There are 14 residues in the CDR3. Looked up from germline, CDR1 is ENHRY and CDR2 is SYGVKD. This chain's CDR3 is CAISEAGADNEQFF. The CDR3 DNA follows: TGTGCCATCAGTGAAGCGGGGGCTGACAATGAGCAGTTCTTC.

V is TRBV27 and J is TRBJ2-3; 10 nucleotides line up with TRBD2. The germline CDR1 and CDR2 sequences are MNHEY and SMNVEV (reference sequence). The CDR3 totals 15 residues. V was pared by 5 bases and J by 4 bases, with 6 bases of the junction left unmatched. The CDR3 sequence is CASSRGLAESDTQYF. The CDR3, as DNA: TGTGCCAGCAGTCGCGGACTAGCGGAGTCAGATACGCAGTATTTT.

This clone was seen once. The chain joins TRBV5-4 to TRBJ2-5, with 7 bases that match TRBD1. V lost 5 bases, J lost 2 bases, and 3 bases stayed unmatched. This CDR3 has 13 amino acids. Germline V gene sequence: CDR1 SGHNT, CDR2 YYREEE (reference sequence). Here the CDR3 reads CASSKTGQETQYF. CDR3 sequence (DNA): TGTGCCAGCAGTAAGACAGGGCAAGAGACCCAGTACTTC.

The rearrangement joins TRBV7-3 to TRBJ1-3; TRBD1 matches at 8 bases. Germline assignment: CDR1 SGHTA and CDR2 FQGTGA. This CDR3 comprises 15 residues. With V trimmed by 5 bases and J by 0 bases, 3 bases remained unmatched. The CDR3 here is CASSNTGGSGNTIYF. The CDR3, as DNA: TGTGCCAGCAGCAATACAGGGGGCTCTGGAAACACCATATATTTT.

The genes are TRBV19 and TRBJ1-4; D is uncertain. With 1 base removed from V and 5 bases from J, the gap between germline ends came to 11 bases. Germline CDR1 is LNHDA and CDR2 is SQIVND (reference sequence). The CDR3 loop spans 15 amino acids. The CDR3 protein is CASSIAGKPNEKLFF. CDR3 DNA sequence: TGTGCCAGTAGTATAGCAGGAAAACCCAATGAAAAACTGTTTTTT.

The chain employs TRBV19 and TRBJ2-7; tentatively, D is TRBD1 (5 bases). The CDR3 consists of 13 residues. Per the germline V gene, CDR1 is LNHDA and CDR2 is SQIVND (reference sequence). V lost 3 bases and J lost 5, with 11 bases in between. This CDR3 reads CASSIQGLDEQYF. The CDR3 DNA reads as TGTGCCAGTAGTATTCAGGGTTTGGACGAGCAGTACTTC. The variable domain in full, completed from reference TRBV19 and TRBJ2-7, reads DGGITQSPKYLFRKEGQNVTLSCEQNLNHDAMYWYRQDPGQGLRLIYYSQIVNDFQKGDIAEGYSVSREKKESFPLTVTSAQKNPTAFYLCASSIQGLDEQYFGPGTRLTVT.

The V and J genes are TRBV6-5 and TRBJ1-2; the D is unclear. CDR1 MNHEY and CDR2 SVGAGI come from the germline V gene. The germline V and J ends were trimmed by 1 base and 6 bases, with 18 bases remaining between them. The CDR3 totals 16 residues. CDR3 sequence (DNA): TGTGCCAGCAGTTACTGGAGTAACGCGATCAACGATGGCTACACCTTC. It codes for CASSYWSNAINDGYTF.

This chain connects TRBV5-4 to TRBJ2-3; D unresolved. Germline V gene data show CDR1 as SGHNT and CDR2 as YYREEE (reference sequence). CDR3 length: 13 residues. V was trimmed by 4 bases and J by 0 bases, leaving 6 bases between them. The CDR3 DNA sequence: TGTGCCAGCAGCCCCCCAAGCACAGATACGCAGTATTTT. Translated: CASSPPSTDTQYF.

The chain carries TRBV11-3 and TRBJ2-7; a possible D gene is TRBD1 (5 bases). The CDR3 length is 14 residues. V lost 5 bases, J lost 1 base, and 12 bases lay in between. The germline V gene has CDR1 SGHNT and CDR2 YENEEA. As DNA, the CDR3 is TGTGCCAGCAGCCTCCGGACACAATCCTACGAGCAGTACTTC. Amino acids: CASSLRTQSYEQYF.

The chain carries TRBV6-6 and TRBJ2-5; D perhaps matches TRBD1 (5 bases). Trimming removed 9 bases at V and 3 bases at J, with 8 bases between. Germline-derived CDR1 and CDR2 are MNHNY and SVGAGI (reference sequence). The CDR3 consists of 11 residues. The CDR3 sequence is CASSDKETQYF. CDR3 coding DNA: TGTGCCAGTTCGGACAAAGAGACCCAGTACTTC.